Below, 19 T cell receptor beta chains from the same sample are listed, as sequenced in a study of blood T cell repertoires in COVID-19. TCRdb keeps only in-frame clones here, not all; method: immunoSEQ multiplex PCR. The sample yields about 20,000 clones, around 92% seen once. The source material was peripheral blood. Receptor source: an older man with active COVID-19.

A single count supports this clone. This chain uses TRBV6-5 with TRBJ2-3, with 9 bases aligning to TRBD2. The CDR3 runs 14 residues. Germline trimming cut 4 bases from V and 6 bases from J; bases unmatched to any gene: 5. Germline loops: CDR1 MNHEY, CDR2 SVGAGI. For the CDR3, the DNA is TGTGCCAGCAGTTCTAGCGGGGCTCGGGATACGCAGTATTTT. It translates to CASSSSGARDTQYF.

This chain uses TRBV15 with TRBJ2-1; D possibly corresponds to TRBD1 (5 bases). Trimming took off 4 bases at V and 13 bases at J, with 11 bases between the two ends. This CDR3 spans 11 amino acids. The germline CDR1 and CDR2 sequences are LNHNV and YYDKDF (reference sequence). CDR3 in amino acids: CATSKDSRQFF. The CDR3, as DNA: TGTGCCACCAGCAAAGACAGTCGTCAGTTCTTC.

This chain uses TRBV7-9 with TRBJ2-6; D uncertain. The germline V gene has CDR1 SEHNR and CDR2 FQNEAQ (reference sequence). This CDR3 has 13 amino acids. Trimming left V 3 bases short and J 5 bases short, with 5 bases between. CDR3 in amino acids: CASSFSRANVLTF. CDR3 DNA sequence: TGTGCCAGCAGCTTCAGTAGGGCCAACGTCCTGACTTTC.

This chain joins TRBV5-1 and TRBJ2-7, with 10 positions matching TRBD1. J gave up 2 bases and V 0 bases, and 8 bases lay outside the gene matches. The germline V gene encodes CDR1 SGHRS and CDR2 YFSETQ. This CDR3 has 17 residues. CDR3 region: CASSLGAGGQGTYEQYF. Written as DNA, the CDR3 is TGCGCCAGCAGCTTGGGGGCAGGGGGACAGGGGACCTACGAGCAGTACTTC. Full variable domain (outside the CDR3, taken from reference TRBV5-1 and TRBJ2-7): KAGVTQTPRYLIKTRGQQVTLSCSPISGHRSVSWYQQTPGQGLQFLFEYFSETQRNKGNFPGRFSGRQFSNSRSEMNVSTLELGDSALYLCASSLGAGGQGTYEQYFGPGTRLTVT.

In this sample, this clone turned up a few times. The gene calls are TRBV6-2 or TRBV6-3 and TRBJ2-5, with D perhaps TRBD2 (5 bases). Trimming removed 2 bases at V and 5 bases at J, with 6 bases between. Germline assignment: CDR1 MNHEY and CDR2 SVGEGT. CDR3 size: 12 residues. This CDR3 is CASSYGGETQYF. The DNA of the CDR3 is TGTGCCAGCAGTTACGGCGGGGAGACCCAGTACTTC.

The chain joins TRBV3-1 (or the pseudogene TRBV3-2) to TRBJ2-5; weak D call: TRBD2 (6 bases). The germline V gene has CDR1 LGHDT and CDR2 YNNKEL (reference sequence). CDR3 length: 16 amino acids. V lost 4 bases to trimming and J lost 7 bases, with 22 bases between them. CDR3 DNA sequence: TGTGCCAGCAGCCTACAACCGGGACTCCTGTTAGGGACCCAGTACTTC. Protein sequence: CASSLQPGLLLGTQYF.

The rearrangement uses TRBV28 and TRBJ2-7, with TRBD2 matching over 7 bases. CDR3 length: 13 amino acids. J lost 5 bases, V lost 6 bases, and 7 bases had no gene match. From germline, CDR1 is MDHEN and CDR2 SYDVKM. This chain's CDR3 is CASRPRAGNEQYF. The CDR3 DNA sequence: TGTGCCAGCAGACCCCGAGCGGGGAACGAGCAGTACTTC.

V is TRBV19 and J is TRBJ1-5, with a tentative D call TRBD1 (6 bases). The V end was cut by 7 bases, the J end by 1 base, with 17 bases between. The CDR3 is 16 amino acids. The V gene's germline CDR1 is LNHDA and CDR2 SQIVND (reference sequence). The chain's CDR3 is CASTPSGTRSNQPQHF. In DNA, the CDR3 is TGTGCCAGTACCCCCTCCGGGACACGCAGCAATCAGCCCCAGCATTTT.

Comment on this clone: Mismatch with germline at one junction end may stem from a read error. The V and J genes are TRBV4-1 and TRBJ2-1, with D possibly TRBD2 on 7 matching bases. The germline V gene has CDR1 MGHRA and CDR2 YSYEKL. The CDR3 is 15 amino acids. The CDR3 DNA reads TGCGCCAGCAGCAAAGATGGGGGGGGCTGGAATGAGCAGTTCTTC. This sequence encodes CASSKDGGGWNEQFF.

The V call is TRBV29-1, the J call TRBJ2-1; 8 bases align to TRBD2. The germline gives CDR1 SQVTM, CDR2 ANQGSEA. V trimming: 5 bases; J trimming: 3 bases; junction bases outside the gene matches: 0. The CDR3 consists of 12 residues. The CDR3 region is CSVREGYNEQFF. As DNA, the CDR3 is TGCAGCGTTCGGGAGGGCTACAATGAGCAGTTCTTC.

DNA for the CDR3: TGCGCCAGCAGCCACCTCCTCAGGGAAAAACTGTTTTTT. It encodes CASSHLLREKLFF. The gene calls are TRBV4-3 and TRBJ1-4; D not certain. Germline V gives CDR1 LGHNA, CDR2 YSLEER. The V gene lost 3 bases and the J gene lost 8 bases, with 10 bases spanning the gap. The CDR3 spans 13 residues.

The sample holds a few counts of this clone. The chain carries TRBV19 and TRBJ2-1; 9 positions agree with TRBD1. The CDR3 is 15 amino acids. Germline V gene sequence: CDR1 LNHDA, CDR2 SQIVND (reference sequence). V gave up 3 bases and J gave up 3 bases; unmatched junction bases: 3. CDR3 DNA: TGTGCCAGTAGTATTAGGACAGGGGACTACAATGAGCAGTTCTTC. Translated: CASSIRTGDYNEQFF.

The chain combines TRBV5-1 with TRBJ2-1; 11 bases align to TRBD2. CDR1 and CDR2 from the germline V gene are SGHRS and YFSETQ. V lost 4 bases, J lost 3 bases, and 6 bases stayed unmatched. This CDR3 is 16 amino acids long. CDR3 loop: CASSPTGLAVYNEQFF. In nucleotides, the CDR3 is TGCGCCAGCAGCCCCACGGGACTAGCGGTCTACAATGAGCAGTTCTTC.

V usage is TRBV7-2 and J usage is TRBJ1-1, with 7 bases fitting TRBD1. This CDR3 is 13 amino acids long. V trimming: 5 bases; J trimming: 8 bases; junction bases outside the gene matches: 8. Germline lookup yields CDR1 SGHTA and CDR2 FQGNSA. DNA of the CDR3: TGTGCCAGCAGCACCCGACAGGGCATCGAAGCTTTCTTT. Its translation: CASSTRQGIEAFF.

The chain couples TRBV9 to TRBJ2-1, with 8 bases that match TRBD2. The CDR3 runs 15 residues. Germline CDR1 reads SGDLS; CDR2 reads YYNGEE. Trimming took 3 bases from V and 2 from J; bases not matched to a gene: 4. This CDR3 is CASSALSGAYNEQFF. The CDR3 nucleotides are TGTGCCAGCAGCGCCCTTAGCGGGGCCTACAATGAGCAGTTCTTC.

The chain uses TRBV7-9 and TRBJ2-7; tentatively, D is TRBD2 (5 bases). Germline assignment: CDR1 SEHNR and CDR2 FQNEAQ (reference sequence). The CDR3 contains 15 residues. The V end lost 5 bases, the J end lost 6 bases, and 20 bases lay between the germline ends. CDR3 DNA sequence: TGTGCCAGCAGCCCCCCAGTACTAGTAATGGGCGAGCAGTACTTC. It specifies CASSPPVLVMGEQYF. The full variable domain, its missing parts supplied by reference TRBV7-9 and TRBJ2-7, is DTGVSQNPRHKITKRGQNVTFRCDPISEHNRLYWYRQTLGQGPEFLTYFQNEAQLEKSRLLSDRFSAERPKGSFSTLEIQRTEQGDSAMYLCASSPPVLVMGEQYFGPGTRLTVT.

CDR3 nucleotide sequence: TGTGCCAGCTCACCAGGGACAGGGGGCTCCGGGGAGCTGTTTTTT. Its translation: CASSPGTGGSGELFF. V gene TRBV18 combines with J gene TRBJ2-2; 12 bases line up with TRBD1. Germline values: CDR1 KGHSH, CDR2 LQKENI. Trimming cost V 2 bases and J 6 bases; bases outside gene matches: 1. CDR3 length: 15 amino acids.

The chain is built from TRBV27 and TRBJ1-2; 9 bases are shared with TRBD1. With 6 bases clipped from V and 4 bases from J, the junction kept 9 bases outside the gene matches. CDR1 is MNHEY, CDR2 SMNVEV, per germline (reference sequence). The CDR3 totals 15 residues. CDR3 DNA: TGTGCCAGCAGGGGACAGGGCCTCGGAGTCTATGGCTACACCTTC. It translates to CASRGQGLGVYGYTF.

The genes are TRBV7-3 and TRBJ2-5; a weak D match, TRBD2 (5 bases). The germline V gene has CDR1 SGHTA and CDR2 FQGTGA. This CDR3 has 14 residues. The V end was cut by 2 bases, the J end by 7 bases, with 14 bases between. CDR3 DNA sequence: TGTGCCAGCAGCTTATCCCGTGCGGAGGCGACCCAGTACTTC. It yields the protein CASSLSRAEATQYF.